The present TCR beta chain was sequenced within a study of graft-versus-host responses after intestinal transplantation. Study information: Recipients underwent multivisceral, liver-intestinal, or isolated intestinal transplants. Study results and caveats: High graft-versus-host to host-versus-graft clonal ratios were found in allografts of patients who had graft-donor T cell macrochimerism.

Worth noting for this clone: The antigen remains undetermined.

The CDR3 is 18 residues long. V trimming: 0 bases; J trimming: 1 base; junction bases outside the gene matches: 10. From germline, CDR1 is SGHVS and CDR2 FNYEAQ. Sequencing used immunoSEQ multiplex PCR; TCRdb keeps in-frame clones, though not all of them. The data hold about 57,000 clones, with around nine tenths observed a single time. Sample: PBMCs, taken 26 days after transplant. This sequence was found in a human patient who received an intestinal transplant, so some T cells may come from the graft donor. The genes are TRBV7-6 and TRBJ2-3; 7 nucleotides line up with TRBD1. DNA for the CDR3: TGTGCCAGCAGCTTAGCGCATTCCGAGACAGGGCGCACAGATACGCAGTATTTT. Amino acids: CASSLAHSETGRTDTQYF.